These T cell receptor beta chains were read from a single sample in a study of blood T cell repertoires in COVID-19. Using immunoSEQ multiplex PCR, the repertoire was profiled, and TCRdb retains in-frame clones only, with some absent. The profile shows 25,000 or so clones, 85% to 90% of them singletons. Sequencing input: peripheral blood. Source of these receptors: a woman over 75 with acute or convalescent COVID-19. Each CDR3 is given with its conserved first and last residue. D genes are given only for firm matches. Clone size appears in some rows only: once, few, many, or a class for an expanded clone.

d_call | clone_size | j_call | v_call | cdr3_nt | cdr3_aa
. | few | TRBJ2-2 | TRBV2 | TGTGCCAGCAGTGAAGCGGGGGGCACCGGGGAGCTGTTTTTT | CASSEAGGTGELFF
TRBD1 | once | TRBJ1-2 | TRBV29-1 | TGCAGCGTTGATTGGACAGGGAGTGGGGCTAACTATGGCTACACCTTC | CSVDWTGSGANYGYTF
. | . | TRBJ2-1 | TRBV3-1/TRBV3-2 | TGTGCCAGCAGCCAAGGGGCGGCAGGGCAAAACAATGAGCAGTTCTTC | CASSQGAAGQNNEQFF
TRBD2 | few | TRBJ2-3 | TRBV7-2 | TGTGCCAGCAGCTTCCAAATCACTAGCGGCCCCCGTCATTTT | CASSFQITSGPRHF
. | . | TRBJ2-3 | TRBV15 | TGTGCCACCAGCGGCGGACTTAAAGATACGCAGTATTTT | CATSGGLKDTQYF
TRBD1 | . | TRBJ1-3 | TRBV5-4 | TGTGCCAGCAGCTTCGACAGGGGACGGCCCATATATTTT | CASSFDRGRPIYF
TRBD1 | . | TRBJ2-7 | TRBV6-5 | TGTGCCAGCAGGTACGGACAGGGGGGCTACGAGCAGTACTTC | CASRYGQGGYEQYF
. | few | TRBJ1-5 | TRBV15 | TGTGCCACCAGCAGAGATAAGGGGCGGCAGCCCCAGCATTTT | CATSRDKGRQPQHF
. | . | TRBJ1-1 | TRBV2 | TGTGCCAGCTCCCCTTTCCGTATGAACACTGAAGCTTTCTTT | CASSPFRMNTEAFF
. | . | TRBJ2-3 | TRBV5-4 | TGTGCCAGCAGCCCGGACCGTAGGGGTATAGGGGCAGATACGCAGTATTTT | CASSPDRRGIGADTQYF
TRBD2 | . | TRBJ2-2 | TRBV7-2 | TGTGCCAGCAGCTCCCTCGGACTAGCGGGGGCCACCGGGGAGCTGTTTTTT | CASSSLGLAGATGELFF
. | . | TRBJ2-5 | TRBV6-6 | TGTGCCAGCAAGAGGGACATCGGAGAGACCCAGTACTTC | CASKRDIGETQYF
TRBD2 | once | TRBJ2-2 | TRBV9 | TGTGCCAGCAGCGGACTAGCGGGAGCCACCGGGGAGCTGTTTTTT | CASSGLAGATGELFF
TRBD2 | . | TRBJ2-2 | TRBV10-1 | TGCGCCAGCAGTGACCCCACTAGCGCGGAGGACACCGGGGAGCTGTTTTTT | CASSDPTSAEDTGELFF
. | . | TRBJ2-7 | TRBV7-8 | TGTGCCAGCAGTCTGGCCCGGGCGACCGCGGGATACGAGCAGTACTTC | CASSLARATAGYEQYF
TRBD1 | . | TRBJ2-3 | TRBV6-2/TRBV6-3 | TGTGCCAGCAGTTTCGGACAGGGGGGCACAGATACGCAGTATTTT | CASSFGQGGTDTQYF
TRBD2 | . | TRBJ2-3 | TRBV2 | TGTGCCATTAGCGGGAGGCCAGATACGCAGTATTTT | CAISGRPDTQYF
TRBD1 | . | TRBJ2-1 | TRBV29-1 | TGCAGCGTCATTCGGACAGGGAGTGTGGACGGTGAGCAGTTCTTC | CSVIRTGSVDGEQFF
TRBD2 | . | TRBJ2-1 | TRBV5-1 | TGCGCCAGCACCGGGGGGGACTACAATGAGCAGTTCTTC | CASTGGDYNEQFF
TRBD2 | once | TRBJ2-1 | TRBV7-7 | TGTGCTAGCAGCTTAGCTAGCGGGGGACATGAGCAGTTCTTC | CASSLASGGHEQFF
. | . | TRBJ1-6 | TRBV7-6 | TGTGCCAGCAGCTTAGAGTATGGGCAGAATTCACCCCTCCACTTT | CASSLEYGQNSPLHF
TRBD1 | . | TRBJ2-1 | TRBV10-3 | TGTGCCATCAGGAGGGACAGCTACAATGAGCAGTTCTTC | CAIRRDSYNEQFF
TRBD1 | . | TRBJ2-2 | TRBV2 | TGTGCCAGCAGTGACGTAACAGGGGTCGGGGAGCTGTTTTTT | CASSDVTGVGELFF
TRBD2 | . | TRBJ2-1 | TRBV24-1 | TGTGCCACCAGTAATAGCGGGAGTAATGAGCAGTTCTTC | CATSNSGSNEQFF
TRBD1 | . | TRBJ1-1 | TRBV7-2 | TGTGCCAGCAGCTCCCTGGGACAGTTCCTCTCTGAAGCTTTCTTT | CASSSLGQFLSEAFF
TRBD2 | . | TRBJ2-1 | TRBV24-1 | TGTGCCACCAGTGACGCCCCCTCAGCGGGAGGCTCCTACAATGAGCAGTTCTTC | CATSDAPSAGGSYNEQFF
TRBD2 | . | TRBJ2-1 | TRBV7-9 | TGTGCCAGCAGCTTAGCACTAGCGGAGTACAATGAGCAGTTCTTC | CASSLALAEYNEQFF
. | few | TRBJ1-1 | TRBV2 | TGTGCCAGTGGATCACAGGAGAACACTGAAGCTTTCTTT | CASGSQENTEAFF
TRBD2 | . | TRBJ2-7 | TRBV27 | TGTGCCAGCAGTTTAAGGGCGGGAGGGCCCTACGAGCAGTACTTC | CASSLRAGGPYEQYF
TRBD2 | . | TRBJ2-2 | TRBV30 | TGTGCCAGAGACGGGACTAGCATTTCCGGGGAGCTGTTTTTT | CARDGTSISGELFF
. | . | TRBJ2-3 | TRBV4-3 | TGCGCCAGCAGCCAAGATGTCGCAAGGGGCGTCGCAGATACGCAGTATTTT | CASSQDVARGVADTQYF
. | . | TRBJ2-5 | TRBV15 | TGTGCCACCAGCGCTCGCCGAACACAAGAGACCCAGTACTTC | CATSARRTQETQYF
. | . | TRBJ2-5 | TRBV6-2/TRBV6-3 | TGTGCCAGCAGTTACCCCATCAGCTTGGCGGGGAAAGAGACCCAGTACTTC | CASSYPISLAGKETQYF
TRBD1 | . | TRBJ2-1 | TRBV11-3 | TGTGCCAGCAGCTTTTTGAGTGACAGGGGACAGCAGTTCTTC | CASSFLSDRGQQFF
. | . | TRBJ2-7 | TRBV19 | TGTGCCACCCGTACCGGGAGTCCGTCCTACGAGCAGTACTTC | CATRTGSPSYEQYF
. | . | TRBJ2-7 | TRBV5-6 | TGTGCCAGCAGCTTGCGGGCTAGCGTATACGAGCAGTACTTC | CASSLRASVYEQYF
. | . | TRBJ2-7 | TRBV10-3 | TGTGCCATCAGTGAGTTGGGACTGGGCTACGAGCAGTACTTC | CAISELGLGYEQYF
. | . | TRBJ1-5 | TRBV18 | TGTGCCAGCTCACCTGGGCAGGGTAATCAGCCCCAGCATTTT | CASSPGQGNQPQHF
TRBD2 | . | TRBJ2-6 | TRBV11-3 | TGTGCCAGCAGCCCCCGGGGGGGCTCGGGGTCTGGGGCCAACGTCCTGACTTTC | CASSPRGGSGSGANVLTF
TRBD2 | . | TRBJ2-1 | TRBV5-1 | TGCGCCAGCAGCTTCGCTAGCGGGGGCCCCTACAATGAGCAGTTCTTC | CASSFASGGPYNEQFF
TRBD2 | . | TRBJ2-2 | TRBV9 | TGTGCCAGCAGCGTATGGCGGGGGGGCACCGGGGAGCTGTTTTTT | CASSVWRGGTGELFF
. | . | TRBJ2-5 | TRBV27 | TGTGCCAGCAGTTTATACTCCGGGGTCGAGACCCAGTACTTC | CASSLYSGVETQYF
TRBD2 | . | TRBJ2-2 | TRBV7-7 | TGTGCCAGCAGCTTAAGGCTAGCGGGGACGAACACCGGGGAGCTGTTTTTT | CASSLRLAGTNTGELFF
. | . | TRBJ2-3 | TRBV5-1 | TGCGCCAGCAGCTGGGGGGGCCTGGAGGCAGATACGCAGTATTTT | CASSWGGLEADTQYF
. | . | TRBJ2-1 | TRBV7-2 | TGTGCCAGCACCCCCGGGCGGGGAGCCGCCTACAATGAGCAGTTCTTC | CASTPGRGAAYNEQFF
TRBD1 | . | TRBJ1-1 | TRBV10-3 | TGTGCCATCAGGGGGACAGGGGGTAACACTGAAGCTTTCTTT | CAIRGTGGNTEAFF
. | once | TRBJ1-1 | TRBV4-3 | TGCGCCAGCAGCCACACAAAGGGTAGGACACCAAACACTGAAGCTTTCTTT | CASSHTKGRTPNTEAFF
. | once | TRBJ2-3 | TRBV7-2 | TGTGCCAGCAGCGGGCCAGATACGCAGTATTTT | CASSGPDTQYF
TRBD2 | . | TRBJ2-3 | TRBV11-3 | TGTGCCAGCAGCCCCCAGCGGGAGTCAAATACGCAGTATTTT | CASSPQRESNTQYF
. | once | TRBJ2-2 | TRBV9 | TGTGCCAGCAGCGGCCACGGGTCGCCGATCGGGGAGCTGTTTTTT | CASSGHGSPIGELFF
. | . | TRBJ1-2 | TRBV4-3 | TGCGCCAGCAGCCAAGAAGCCGCAACGGGAGGCTACACCTTC | CASSQEAATGGYTF
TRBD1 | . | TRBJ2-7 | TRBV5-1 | TGCGCCAGCAGCTCAGGGACAGGGGACTACGAGCAGTACTTC | CASSSGTGDYEQYF